This T cell receptor (beta chain) was observed in a study of blood T cell dynamics during melanoma immunotherapy. Study details: Standard first-line treatment here was pembrolizumab or nivolumab plus ipilimumab in metastatic melanoma.

Specified time point: week 3, after first cycle of checkpoint inhibitor. One draw preceded checkpoint blockade; another followed its first cycle at week 3. Only in-frame clones appear in the TCRdb table, and some are missing; sequencing was by immunoSEQ multiplex PCR. The sample has roughly 10,000 clones, more than 70% seen once; the top ten hold about 25%. The CDR3 contains 14 residues. V lost 3 bases to trimming and J lost 3 bases; unmatched junction nucleotides: 4. Germline values: CDR1 ENHRY, CDR2 SYGVKD. The chain employs TRBV10-3 and TRBJ2-7, with 8 bases lining up with TRBD1. This clonotype was sampled from a human donor with melanoma. The sequencing used blood, collected from a patient treated with checkpoint blockade. CDR3: CAISEQGGSYEQYF. The DNA of the CDR3 is TGTGCCATCAGTGAACAGGGGGGAAGCTACGAGCAGTACTTC.